A selection of T cell receptor beta chains follows, all from one sample in a study of radiation and T cells in renal cell carcinoma. Sequencing used immunoSEQ multiplex PCR; TCRdb keeps in-frame clones, though not all of them. There are 140,000 to 150,000 clones in the sample; 88% occur only once, and about 4.3% lies in the top ten. Material: blood, obtained from a patient whose treatment included radiotherapy and nephrectomy. The receptors shown here come from a woman aged 70-85 years with renal cell carcinoma. Each CDR3 is given with its conserved first and last residue. D genes are given only for firm matches. Not all rows give a size; the values are once, few, many and, for expanded clones, a class.

clone_size,j_call,d_call,v_call,cdr3_nt,cdr3_aa
.,TRBJ2-1,.,TRBV7-2,TGTGCCAGCAGCTCGAAGCGGAGTCTCCCCCAGTTCTTC,CASSSKRSLPQFF
.,TRBJ2-4,.,TRBV11-2,TGTGCCAGCAGCCTGAGGGTGTCCAAAAACATTCAGTACTTC,CASSLRVSKNIQYF
.,TRBJ1-2,.,TRBV6-6,TGTGCCAGCACCTTTAATCCACAGGGCGGGTATGGCTACACCTTC,CASTFNPQGGYGYTF
.,TRBJ1-2,.,TRBV30,TGTGCCTGCGGGACATCTAACTATGGCTACACCTTC,CACGTSNYGYTF
.,TRBJ1-3,.,TRBV19,TGTGCCAGTACCCCGATGGCCACCACGAACTCTGGAAACACCATATATTTT,CASTPMATTNSGNTIYF
.,TRBJ1-2,TRBD1,TRBV6-1,TGTGCCAGCAGTCCCCTTAGGCAGGGGGCCGGCTACACCTTC,CASSPLRQGAGYTF
once,TRBJ2-1,.,TRBV4-1,TGCGCCAGCAGCCAAGCGGGGGCTGGGCACTACAATGAGCAGTTCTTC,CASSQAGAGHYNEQFF
.,TRBJ2-7,.,TRBV19,TGTGCCAGTACCCACTACGAGCAGTACTTC,CASTHYEQYF
.,TRBJ2-7,.,TRBV28,TGTGCCAGCAGCCCCCTTGGCTCCTACGAGCAGTACTTC,CASSPLGSYEQYF
.,TRBJ1-2,TRBD1,TRBV5-1,TGCGCCAGCAGCCCGACAGGGCAACGGGCGTCTAACTATGGCTACACCTTC,CASSPTGQRASNYGYTF
.,TRBJ2-2,.,TRBV7-2,TGTGCCAGCAGCGAAACAGGGTCCACCGGGGAGCTGTTTTTT,CASSETGSTGELFF
.,TRBJ1-6,TRBD1,TRBV7-2,TGTGCCAGCAGTCTGGACAGGGCCTATAATTCACCCCTCCACTTT,CASSLDRAYNSPLHF
once,TRBJ2-3,.,TRBV9,TGTGCCAGCAGCGTAGGCCCAGCCAGGGCAGATACGCAGTATTTT,CASSVGPARADTQYF
.,TRBJ1-1,.,TRBV10-2,TGCGCCAGCAGCGCTGACACAAGGAACACTGAAGCTTTCTTT,CASSADTRNTEAFF
.,TRBJ1-2,.,TRBV6-5,TGTGCCAGCAGGTTATCCTCCGACAGGTACTATGGCTACACCTTC,CASRLSSDRYYGYTF
.,TRBJ1-1,TRBD1,TRBV28,TGTGCCAGCAGGACAGGGGGCGTAACTGAAGCTTTCTTT,CASRTGGVTEAFF
once,TRBJ1-5,.,TRBV19,TGTGCCAGTAGTAGAATCTTAGACATTGCGGGCAATCAGCCCCAGCATTTT,CASSRILDIAGNQPQHF
.,TRBJ1-2,TRBD1,TRBV7-9,TGTGCCAGCAGAACCGCCGGGACAGCTTATGGCTACACCTTC,CASRTAGTAYGYTF
.,TRBJ1-2,.,TRBV9,TGTGCCAGCAGCGTAGTGACAGTCTATGGCTACACCTTC,CASSVVTVYGYTF
.,TRBJ1-4,.,TRBV6-1,TGTGCCAGCAGTATAGCAGGGGCAACTAATGAAAAACTGTTTTTT,CASSIAGATNEKLFF
.,TRBJ1-2,.,TRBV29-1,TGCAGCGTTGGAGGCACCAACTATGGCTACACCTTC,CSVGGTNYGYTF
.,TRBJ2-5,TRBD1,TRBV5-8,TGTGCCAGCAGAACAGGGGGCAGCCAAGAGACCCAGTACTTC,CASRTGGSQETQYF
.,TRBJ1-2,.,TRBV7-2,TGTGCCAGCAGCTTAGCGTCAGGGGTTTATGGCTACACCTTC,CASSLASGVYGYTF
.,TRBJ2-2,TRBD1,TRBV7-2,TGTGCCAGCAGCCCCGGGACAGTTACCGGGGAGCTGTTTTTT,CASSPGTVTGELFF
.,TRBJ2-7,.,TRBV30,TGTGCCTGGTCAGGGGGGTCCTCTAACGCCGAGCAGTACTTC,CAWSGGSSNAEQYF
.,TRBJ2-7,TRBD1,TRBV7-9,TGTGCCAGCAGCCCAGGGACAGGGAAGAGCTCCTACGAGCAGTACTTC,CASSPGTGKSSYEQYF
.,TRBJ1-3,.,TRBV6-1,TGTGCCAGCAGACCAGACCGGGGATCGGGAAACACCATATATTTT,CASRPDRGSGNTIYF
.,TRBJ2-7,TRBD2,TRBV27,TGTGCCAGCAGTTTTGGGAACATAGCGGGGGCTTGGGACGAGCAGTACTTC,CASSFGNIAGAWDEQYF
.,TRBJ2-7,.,TRBV7-9,TGTGCCAGCAGCTTAGTGCCAGGGGGGTACGAGCAGTACTTC,CASSLVPGGYEQYF
.,TRBJ2-5,.,TRBV6-1,TGTGCCAGCAGAGCGGCATTGGAGACCCAGTACTTC,CASRAALETQYF
few,TRBJ1-4,.,TRBV6-5,TGTGCCAGCAGTAACAGGAATGAAAAACTGTTTTTT,CASSNRNEKLFF
.,TRBJ2-2,.,TRBV7-3,TGTGCCAGCAGCTTAACGAGTTCAAACACCGGGGAGCTGTTTTTT,CASSLTSSNTGELFF
.,TRBJ2-5,.,TRBV2,TGTGCCAGCAGTGTAAGGTTATTTCAAGAGACCCAGTACTTC,CASSVRLFQETQYF
once,TRBJ1-1,.,TRBV6-1,TGTGCCAGCAGTGAAGCGGGAGGGACCACTGAAGCTTTCTTT,CASSEAGGTTEAFF
.,TRBJ1-1,.,TRBV30,TGTGCCTGGAGACGCGGGGGGAACACTGAAGCTTTCTTT,CAWRRGGNTEAFF
few,TRBJ1-1,.,TRBV6-1,TGTGCCACCTCGAAGAACACTGAAGCTTTCTTT,CATSKNTEAFF
.,TRBJ1-2,TRBD1,TRBV7-2,TGTGCCAGCAGTCACCTCCTCGACAGGGGGTATGGCTACACCTTC,CASSHLLDRGYGYTF
.,TRBJ2-5,.,TRBV6-1,TGTGCCAGCAGTGAAGTACGAGAGACCCAGTACTTC,CASSEVRETQYF
.,TRBJ2-5,.,TRBV11-1,TGTGCCAGCAGCTCGGACGGCCAAGAGACCCAGTACTTC,CASSSDGQETQYF
.,TRBJ1-1,.,TRBV19,TGTGCCAGTAGTATCTCCAGGCTTAACACTGAAGCTTTCTTT,CASSISRLNTEAFF
.,TRBJ2-7,.,TRBV11-3,TGTGCCAGCAGCTTAGGGCCCTATAGCTCCTACGAGCAGTACTTC,CASSLGPYSSYEQYF
.,TRBJ2-3,.,TRBV29-1,TGCAGCGGGGGCGATCCGGGCGCCGATACGCAGTATTTT,CSGGDPGADTQYF
.,TRBJ2-1,.,TRBV6-1,TGTGCCAGCAGTGAACGCCCCGGGTCTCACGAATACAATGAGCAGTTCTTC,CASSERPGSHEYNEQFF